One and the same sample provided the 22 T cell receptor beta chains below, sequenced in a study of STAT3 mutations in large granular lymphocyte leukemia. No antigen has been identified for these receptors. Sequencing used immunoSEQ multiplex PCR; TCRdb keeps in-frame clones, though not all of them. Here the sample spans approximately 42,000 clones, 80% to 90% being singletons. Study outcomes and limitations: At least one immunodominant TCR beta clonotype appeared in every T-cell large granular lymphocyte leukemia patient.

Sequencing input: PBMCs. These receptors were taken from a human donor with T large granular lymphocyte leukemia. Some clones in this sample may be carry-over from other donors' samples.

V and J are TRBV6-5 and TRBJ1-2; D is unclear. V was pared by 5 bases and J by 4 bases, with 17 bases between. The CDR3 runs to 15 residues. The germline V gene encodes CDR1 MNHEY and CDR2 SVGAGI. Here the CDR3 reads CASSPPEGGIYGYTF. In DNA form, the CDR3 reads TGTGCCAGCAGTCCCCCCGAGGGTGGCATCTATGGCTACACCTTC.

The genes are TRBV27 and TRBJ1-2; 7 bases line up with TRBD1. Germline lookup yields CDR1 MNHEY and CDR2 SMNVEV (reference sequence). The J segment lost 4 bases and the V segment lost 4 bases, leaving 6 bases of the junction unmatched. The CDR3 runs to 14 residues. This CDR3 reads CASSSRTGTYGYTF. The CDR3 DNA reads TGTGCCAGCAGTTCAAGGACAGGAACCTATGGCTACACCTTC.

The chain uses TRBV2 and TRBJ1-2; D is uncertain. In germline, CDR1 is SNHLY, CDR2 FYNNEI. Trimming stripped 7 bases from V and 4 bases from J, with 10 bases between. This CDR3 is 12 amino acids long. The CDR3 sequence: CASIQSFYGYTF. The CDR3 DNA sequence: TGTGCCAGCATCCAGTCTTTCTATGGCTACACCTTC.

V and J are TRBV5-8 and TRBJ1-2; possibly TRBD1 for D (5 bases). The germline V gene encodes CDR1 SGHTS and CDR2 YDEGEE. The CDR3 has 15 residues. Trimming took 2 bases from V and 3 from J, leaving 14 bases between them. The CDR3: CASSFIADTDYGYTF. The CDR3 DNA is TGTGCCAGCAGCTTTATAGCGGACACCGACTATGGCTACACCTTC.

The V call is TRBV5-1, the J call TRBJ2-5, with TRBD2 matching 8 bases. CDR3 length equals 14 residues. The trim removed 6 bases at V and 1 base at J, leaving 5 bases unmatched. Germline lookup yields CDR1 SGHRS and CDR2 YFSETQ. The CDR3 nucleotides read TGCGCCAGCACGGGTAGCGGGGCCCAAGAGACCCAGTACTTC. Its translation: CASTGSGAQETQYF.

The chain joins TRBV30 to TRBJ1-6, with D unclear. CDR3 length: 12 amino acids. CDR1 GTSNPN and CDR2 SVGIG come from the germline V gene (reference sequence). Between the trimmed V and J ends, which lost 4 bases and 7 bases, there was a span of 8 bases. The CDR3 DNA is TGTGCCTGGAATTTGGAGAATTCACCCCTCCACTTT. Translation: CAWNLENSPLHF.

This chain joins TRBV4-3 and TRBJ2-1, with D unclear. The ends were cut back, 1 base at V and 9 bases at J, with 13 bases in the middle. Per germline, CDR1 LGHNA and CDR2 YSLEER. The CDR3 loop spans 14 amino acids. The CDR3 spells CASSQAEYLGEQFF. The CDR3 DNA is TGCGCCAGCAGCCAAGCTGAATACCTCGGTGAGCAGTTCTTC.

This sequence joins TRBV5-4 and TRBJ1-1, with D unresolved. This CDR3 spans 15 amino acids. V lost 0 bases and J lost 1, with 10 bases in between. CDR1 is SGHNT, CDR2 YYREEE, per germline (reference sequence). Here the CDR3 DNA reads TGTGCCAGCAGCTTGGGCCGTGTGCCGAACACTGAAGCTTTCTTT. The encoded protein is CASSLGRVPNTEAFF.

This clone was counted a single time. The CDR3 DNA follows: TGTGCCAGCTCGCCAGGGCGCGATATCCTTTATTCACCCCTCCACTTT. It codes for CASSPGRDILYSPLHF. The genes are TRBV18 and TRBJ1-6, with a weak D call TRBD1 (5 bases). CDR3 length: 16 residues. Deletions cut 6 bases from V and 8 bases from J, with 20 bases between. Germline assignment: CDR1 KGHSH and CDR2 LQKENI. Combining the CDR3 with reference TRBV18 and TRBJ1-6 gives the whole variable domain NAGVMQNPRHLVRRRGQEARLRCSPMKGHSHVYWYRQLPEEGLKFMVYLQKENIIDESGMPKERFSAEFPKEGPSILRIQQVVRGDSAAYFCASSPGRDILYSPLHFGNGTRLTVT.

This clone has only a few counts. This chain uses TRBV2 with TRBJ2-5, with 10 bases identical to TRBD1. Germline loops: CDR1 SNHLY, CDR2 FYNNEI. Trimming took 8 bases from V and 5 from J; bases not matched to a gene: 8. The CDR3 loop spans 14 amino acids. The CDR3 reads CASRPGQGGETQYF. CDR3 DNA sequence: TGTGCCAGCCGACCAGGACAGGGGGGGGAGACCCAGTACTTC.

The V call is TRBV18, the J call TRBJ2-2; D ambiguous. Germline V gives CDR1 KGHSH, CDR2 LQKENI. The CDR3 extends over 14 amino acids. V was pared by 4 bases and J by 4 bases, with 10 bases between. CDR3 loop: CASSLNWGTGELFF. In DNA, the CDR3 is TGTGCCAGCTCACTCAATTGGGGCACCGGGGAGCTGTTTTTT.

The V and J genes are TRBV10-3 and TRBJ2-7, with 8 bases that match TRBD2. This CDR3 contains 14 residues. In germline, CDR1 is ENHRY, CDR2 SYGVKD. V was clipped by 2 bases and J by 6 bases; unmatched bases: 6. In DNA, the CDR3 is TGTGCCATCAGTGAGGGGGGGACTAGAAGCGAGCAGTACTTC. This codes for CAISEGGTRSEQYF.

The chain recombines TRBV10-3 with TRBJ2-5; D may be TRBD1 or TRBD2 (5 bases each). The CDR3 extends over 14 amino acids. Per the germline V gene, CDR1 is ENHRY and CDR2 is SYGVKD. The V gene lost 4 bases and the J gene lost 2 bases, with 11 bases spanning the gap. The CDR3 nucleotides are TGTGCCATCAGTGTGGGGACGGCGCAAGAGACCCAGTACTTC. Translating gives CAISVGTAQETQYF.

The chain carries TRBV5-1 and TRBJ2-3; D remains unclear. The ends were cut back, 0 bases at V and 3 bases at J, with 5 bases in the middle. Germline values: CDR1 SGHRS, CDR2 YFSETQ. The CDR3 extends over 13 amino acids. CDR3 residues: CASSLGSTDTQYF. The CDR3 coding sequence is TGCGCCAGCAGCTTGGGGTCAACAGATACGCAGTATTTT.

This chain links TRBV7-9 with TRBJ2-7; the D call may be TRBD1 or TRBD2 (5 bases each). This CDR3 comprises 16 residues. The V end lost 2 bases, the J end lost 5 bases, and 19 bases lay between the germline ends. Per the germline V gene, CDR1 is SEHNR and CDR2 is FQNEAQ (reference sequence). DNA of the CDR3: TGTGCCAGCAGCTTACGTCGAGGGCCGGGGCGGGACGAGCAGTACTTC. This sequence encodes CASSLRRGPGRDEQYF.

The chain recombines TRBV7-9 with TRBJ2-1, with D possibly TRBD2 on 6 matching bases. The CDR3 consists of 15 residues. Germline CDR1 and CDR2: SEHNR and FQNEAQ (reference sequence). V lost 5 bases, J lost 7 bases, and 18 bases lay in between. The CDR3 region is CASSPEGRAGNEQFF. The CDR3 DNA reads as TGTGCCAGCAGCCCTGAGGGCAGGGCGGGAAATGAGCAGTTCTTC. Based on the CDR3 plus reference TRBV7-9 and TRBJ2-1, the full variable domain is DTGVSQNPRHKITKRGQNVTFRCDPISEHNRLYWYRQTLGQGPEFLTYFQNEAQLEKSRLLSDRFSAERPKGSFSTLEIQRTEQGDSAMYLCASSPEGRAGNEQFFGPGTRLTVL.

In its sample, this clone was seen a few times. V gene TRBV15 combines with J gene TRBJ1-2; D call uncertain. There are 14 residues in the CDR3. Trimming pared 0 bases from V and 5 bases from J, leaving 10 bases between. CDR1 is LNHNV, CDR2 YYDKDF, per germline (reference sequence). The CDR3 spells CATSRDRTGYGYTF. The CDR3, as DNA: TGTGCCACCAGCAGAGATAGAACGGGGTATGGCTACACCTTC.

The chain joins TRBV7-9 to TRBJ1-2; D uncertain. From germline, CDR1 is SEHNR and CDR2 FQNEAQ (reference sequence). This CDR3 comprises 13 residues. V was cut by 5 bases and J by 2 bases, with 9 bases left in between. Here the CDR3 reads CASSPGANYGYTF. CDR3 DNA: TGTGCCAGCAGCCCCGGAGCCAACTATGGCTACACCTTC.

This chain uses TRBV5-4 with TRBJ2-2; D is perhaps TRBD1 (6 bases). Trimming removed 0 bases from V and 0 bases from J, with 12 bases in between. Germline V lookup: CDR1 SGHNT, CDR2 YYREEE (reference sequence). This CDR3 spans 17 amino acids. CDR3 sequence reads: CASSLVVGTTNTGELFF. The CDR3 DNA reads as TGTGCCAGCAGCTTGGTTGTTGGGACAACGAACACCGGGGAGCTGTTTTTT.

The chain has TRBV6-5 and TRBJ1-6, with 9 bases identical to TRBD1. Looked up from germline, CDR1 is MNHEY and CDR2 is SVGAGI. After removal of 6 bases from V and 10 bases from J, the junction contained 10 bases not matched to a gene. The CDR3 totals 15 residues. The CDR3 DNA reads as TGTGCCAGCAGCCTCTCGGGACAGGGCCAATCACCCCTCCACTTT. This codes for CASSLSGQGQSPLHF.

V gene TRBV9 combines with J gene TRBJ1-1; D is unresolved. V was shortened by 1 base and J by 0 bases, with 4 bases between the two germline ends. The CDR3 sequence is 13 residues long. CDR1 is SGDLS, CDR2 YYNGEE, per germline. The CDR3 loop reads CASSVSVNTEAFF. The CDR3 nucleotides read TGTGCCAGCAGCGTATCGGTGAACACTGAAGCTTTCTTT.

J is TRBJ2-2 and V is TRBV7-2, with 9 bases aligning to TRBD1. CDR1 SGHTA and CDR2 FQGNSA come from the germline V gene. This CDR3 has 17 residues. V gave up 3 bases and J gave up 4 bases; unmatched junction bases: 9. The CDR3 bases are TGTGCCAGCAGCTTGGGACAGGGAGGGTCGGGCACCGGGGAGCTGTTTTTT. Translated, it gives CASSLGQGGSGTGELFF.